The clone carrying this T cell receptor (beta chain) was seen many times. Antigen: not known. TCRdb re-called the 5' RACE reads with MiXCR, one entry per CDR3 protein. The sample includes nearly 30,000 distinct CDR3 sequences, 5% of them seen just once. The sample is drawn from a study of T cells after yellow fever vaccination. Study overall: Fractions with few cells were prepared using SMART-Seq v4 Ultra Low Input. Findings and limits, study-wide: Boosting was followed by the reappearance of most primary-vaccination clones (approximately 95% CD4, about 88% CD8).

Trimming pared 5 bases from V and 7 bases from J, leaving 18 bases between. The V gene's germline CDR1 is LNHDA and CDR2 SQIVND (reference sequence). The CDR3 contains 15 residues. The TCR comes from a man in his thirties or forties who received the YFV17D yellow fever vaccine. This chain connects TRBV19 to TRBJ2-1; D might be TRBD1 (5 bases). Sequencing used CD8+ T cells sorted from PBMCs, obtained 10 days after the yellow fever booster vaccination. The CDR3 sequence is CASSPTGTGWNEQFF. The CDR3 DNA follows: TGTGCCAGTAGTCCTACAGGCACTGGGTGGAATGAGCAGTTCTTC.